These 17 T cell receptor beta chains were all obtained from the same sample, sequenced in a study of blood T cell repertoires in COVID-19. Some clones are missing from TCRdb's copy, which holds only in-frame ones; the method was immunoSEQ multiplex PCR. The data hold 150,000 to 170,000 clones, with 91% observed a single time. Sequencing was performed on peripheral blood. The receptors were sampled from a man aged 50 to 59 with acute or convalescent COVID-19.

V gene TRBV9 combines with J gene TRBJ2-1, with 10 bases lining up with TRBD2. The germline V gene encodes CDR1 SGDLS and CDR2 YYNGEE. With V trimmed by 4 bases and J by 0 bases, 1 base remained unmatched. The CDR3 loop spans 15 amino acids. This CDR3 is CASSPSGSSYNEQFF. In DNA form, the CDR3 reads TGTGCCAGCAGCCCTAGCGGGAGCTCCTACAATGAGCAGTTCTTC.

DNA for the CDR3: TGTGCCAGTAGTGGGACTAGCGCTTATCCCTACAATGAGCAGTTCTTC. Translating it yields CASSGTSAYPYNEQFF. This chain uses TRBV19 with TRBJ2-1; 10 bases match TRBD2. With V trimmed by 5 bases and J by 2 bases, 6 bases remained unmatched. Per germline, CDR1 LNHDA and CDR2 SQIVND (reference sequence). This CDR3 region has 16 residues.

V is TRBV7-5 and J is TRBJ1-5. TRBV7-5 is noted as a pseudogene. The length of the CDR3 is 14 residues. The CDR3: CARSVEYGYQPQHF. The CDR3 nucleotides read TGTGCCAGAAGTGTTGAGTACGGTTATCAGCCCCAGCATTTT.

The J gene is TRBJ1-2, the V gene TRBV7-2; 10 bases are a match to TRBD1. With V trimmed by 3 bases and J by 8 bases, 9 bases remained unmatched. The CDR3 extends over 15 amino acids. Germline loops: CDR1 SGHTA, CDR2 FQGNSA. The CDR3 here is CASSFTGTGVGGYTF. The CDR3 coding sequence is TGTGCCAGCAGCTTTACCGGGACAGGGGTCGGCGGCTACACCTTC. Variable domain in full (rest from reference TRBV7-2 and TRBJ1-2): GAGVSQSPSNKVTEKGKDVELRCDPISGHTALYWYRQSLGQGLEFLIYFQGNSAPDKSGLPSDRFSAERTGGSVSTLTIQRTQQEDSAVYLCASSFTGTGVGGYTFGSGTRLTVV.

V and J are TRBV4-1 and TRBJ2-2; tentative D call: TRBD1 (7 bases). Per germline, CDR1 MGHRA and CDR2 YSYEKL. This CDR3 has 15 residues. V gave up 0 bases and J gave up 3 bases, with 8 bases separating them. The CDR3 region is CASSQDRGDTGELFF. In nucleotides, the CDR3 is TGCGCCAGCAGCCAAGACAGGGGGGACACCGGGGAGCTGTTTTTT.

The chain combines TRBV19 with TRBJ2-2, with a possible D match to TRBD2 (5 bases). The CDR3 contains 15 residues. The germline V gene encodes CDR1 LNHDA and CDR2 SQIVND (reference sequence). V gave up 2 bases and J gave up 7 bases, with 14 bases separating them. The CDR3: CASSIIGGLGGELFF. The CDR3 DNA sequence: TGTGCCAGTAGTATAATAGGAGGCCTTGGCGGGGAGCTGTTTTTT. Supplemented by reference TRBV19 and TRBJ2-2, the full variable domain reads DGGITQSPKYLFRKEGQNVTLSCEQNLNHDAMYWYRQDPGQGLRLIYYSQIVNDFQKGDIAEGYSVSREKKESFPLTVTSAQKNPTAFYLCASSIIGGLGGELFFGEGSRLTVL.

DNA for the CDR3: TGTGCCTGGAGAGGGGCTTTGGACACTGAAGCTTTCTTT. Translating it yields CAWRGALDTEAFF. The chain links TRBV30 to TRBJ1-1, with a tentative D call TRBD1 (5 bases). V was trimmed by 3 bases and J by 3 bases, leaving 11 bases between them. The length of the CDR3 is 13 residues. The germline V gene has CDR1 GTSNPN and CDR2 SVGIG (reference sequence).

This sequence joins TRBV7-2 and TRBJ2-2; TRBD1 is a possible D gene (5 bases). Germline values: CDR1 SGHTA, CDR2 FQGNSA. This CDR3 is built from 15 residues. With 1 base removed from V and 5 bases from J, the gap between germline ends came to 11 bases. The CDR3 spells CASSLGGRATGELFF. The CDR3 bases are TGTGCCAGCAGCTTAGGAGGCAGGGCAACCGGGGAGCTGTTTTTT.

The rearrangement joins TRBV6-5 to TRBJ2-1; no clear D gene. Trimming pared 0 bases from V and 6 bases from J, leaving 6 bases between. The CDR3 spans 13 residues. CDR1 and CDR2 from the germline V gene are MNHEY and SVGAGI. CDR3 DNA: TGTGCCAGCAGTTACTCCCCCCGCAATGAGCAGTTCTTC. Encoded protein: CASSYSPRNEQFF.

The chain is built from TRBV7-9 and TRBJ1-4, with TRBD1 identical over 7 bases. CDR1 SEHNR and CDR2 FQNEAQ come from the germline V gene (reference sequence). The V segment lost 2 bases and the J segment 0 bases; nucleotides outside the gene matches: 6. The CDR3 has 17 residues. CDR3 region: CASSLQGGTATNEKLFF. Here the CDR3 DNA reads TGTGCCAGCAGCTTACAGGGGGGAACAGCAACTAATGAAAAACTGTTTTTT.

The J gene is TRBJ2-3, the V gene TRBV29-1, with TRBD1 matching 9 bases. The junction had 5 bases not matched to a gene; V was cut back by 7 bases and J by 6 bases. The CDR3 runs 12 residues. CDR1 SQVTM and CDR2 ANQGSEA come from the germline V gene. The CDR3 DNA sequence: TGCAGCGAAAGGACAGGGGCCGATACGCAGTATTTT. It translates to CSERTGADTQYF.

V gene TRBV9 combines with J gene TRBJ2-3; TRBD2 aligns across 9 bases. This CDR3 contains 15 residues. V shed 4 bases and J 3 bases; nucleotides not matched to a gene: 6. In germline, CDR1 is SGDLS, CDR2 YYNGEE. The CDR3 coding sequence is TGTGCCAGCAGCTTTCTGCGGGAGGGGACAGATACGCAGTATTTT. Translation: CASSFLREGTDTQYF.

V is TRBV5-1 and J is TRBJ1-1; D is unclear. This CDR3 has 13 residues. V was pared by 3 bases and J by 8 bases, with 14 bases between. CDR1 and CDR2 from the germline V gene are SGHRS and YFSETQ. CDR3 nucleotides: TGCGCCAGCAGCTCGAACCTACCAGGAGAAGCTTTCTTT. The encoded protein is CASSSNLPGEAFF.

The chain carries TRBV28 and TRBJ2-2, with 8 bases matching TRBD1. The V and J ends lost 6 bases and 1 base, in that order; junction bases with no gene match: 4. The V gene's germline CDR1 is MDHEN and CDR2 SYDVKM. The CDR3 loop spans 15 amino acids. The chain's CDR3 is CASRIGTGNTGELFF. The CDR3 nucleotides are TGTGCCAGCAGGATCGGGACAGGGAACACCGGGGAGCTGTTTTTT. Full variable domain (missing parts from reference TRBV28 and TRBJ2-2): DVKVTQSSRYLVKRTGEKVFLECVQDMDHENMFWYRQDPGLGLRLIYFSYDVKMKEKGDIPEGYSVSREKKERFSLILESASTNQTSMYLCASRIGTGNTGELFFGEGSRLTVL.

This chain links TRBV2 with TRBJ2-1; D is perhaps TRBD2 (6 bases). The length of the CDR3 is 14 residues. V was trimmed by 6 bases and J by 4 bases, leaving 13 bases between them. The V gene's germline CDR1 is SNHLY and CDR2 FYNNEI. CDR3 coding DNA: TGTGCCAGCAGAGATCCGGGACTTTACAATGAGCAGTTCTTC. Protein product: CASRDPGLYNEQFF.

V and J are TRBV11-1 and TRBJ1-1; maybe TRBD1 (6 bases). CDR1 SGHAT and CDR2 FQDESV come from the germline V gene (reference sequence). Trimming stripped 3 bases from V and 0 bases from J, with 8 bases between. This CDR3 has 14 residues. CDR3 sequence reads: CASSFDRMNTEAFF. The DNA for the CDR3 is TGTGCCAGCAGCTTTGACAGGATGAACACTGAAGCTTTCTTT.

This chain uses TRBV27 with TRBJ2-7, with TRBD2 matching over 16 bases. Trimming took 4 bases from V and 6 from J; bases not matched to a gene: 12. Germline CDR1 is MNHEY and CDR2 is SMNVEV (reference sequence). The CDR3 length is 18 residues. The CDR3 DNA follows: TGTGCCAGCAGTTCCTGGCCGGGACTAGCGGGAGGGCCTAGCGAGCAGTACTTC. Its translation is CASSSWPGLAGGPSEQYF.